This TCR beta chain was identified during a study of radiotherapy plus CTLA-4 blockade in lung cancer. Study-wide points: Interferon-beta and early blood T cell clone dynamics reportedly predicted response best.

The method was immunoSEQ multiplex PCR; TCRdb's version includes in-frame clones alone and lacks a portion of them. This table holds roughly 70,000 clones, about nine tenths found once. Trimming left V 6 bases short and J 9 bases short, with 14 bases between. Germline V lookup: CDR1 SNHLY, CDR2 FYNNEI. The CDR3 consists of 12 residues. On this clone: What it recognizes is unknown.

This receptor was taken from a human donor with non-small cell lung cancer that progressed on radiotherapy plus ipilimumab. The sample here was peripheral blood, taken from a patient treated with radiotherapy plus ipilimumab. The chain links TRBV2 to TRBJ1-2; D might be TRBD1 (5 bases). CDR3: CASREIRASYTF. CDR3 DNA: TGTGCCAGCAGAGAGATCAGGGCCAGCTACACCTTC.